This T cell receptor (beta chain) is from a study of neurological immune-mediated disorders. The study, taken as a whole, reports: Phylogenetically, 18 of 34 multiple sclerosis patients' repertoires fell into one related-CDR3 cluster, a possible signature. HTLV-1-associated myelopathy had the most TCR clonal expansion, whereas multiple sclerosis had the least (lower than in healthy controls).

The CDR3 runs 14 residues. CDR1 is DFQATT and CDR2 is SNEGSKA in the germline V gene (reference sequence). V dropped 3 bases and J dropped 7 bases, with 16 bases sitting between them. The method for making cDNA was 5'RACE, and it used 10-nucleotide random UMIs. TCRdb reprocessed the 5' RACE reads with MiXCR, giving one entry per CDR3 protein. The sample lists about 78,000 distinct CDR3 sequences, about 5% occurring once. This clonotype was seen many times. Antigen unknown. Unsorted libraries were prepared from 2 million PBMCs held at -80 C. The J gene is TRBJ2-1, the V gene TRBV20-1; D possibly corresponds to TRBD1 (6 bases). The clonotype comes from a woman aged 30 to 39 with multiple sclerosis. The sequenced sample consisted of PBMCs. The CDR3 sequence is CSASGGPRGNEQFF. The CDR3 region has the DNA TGCAGTGCTAGTGGCGGCCCCAGGGGTAATGAGCAGTTCTTC.